Below, 5 T cell receptor beta chains from the same sample are listed, as sequenced in a study of Graves' ophthalmopathy and Graves' hyperthyroidism. Amplified TCR beta CDR3 regions were obtained using RNA transcripts as template. HTBI-primed RT-PCR formed the first round, and a multiplex PCR formed the second. From the multiplex PCR reads, TCRdb called clonotypes with MiXCR, one entry per CDR3 protein. The sample carries about 400,000 distinct CDR3 sequences, more than 20% recorded once. Sequenced input: peripheral blood. The receptors come from a young woman with stable Graves' hyperthyroidism.

The chain combines TRBV6-1 with TRBJ1-1; 7 nucleotides line up with TRBD1. CDR1 and CDR2 from the germline V gene are MNHNS and SASEGT. V shed 8 bases, J shed 0 bases, and the junction held 6 bases outside the gene matches. The CDR3 is made up of 14 amino acids. This chain's CDR3 is CASGTGVMNTEAFF. CDR3 DNA: TGTGCCAGCGGAACAGGGGTAATGAACACTGAAGCTTTCTTT.

This clonotype showed up many times. CDR3 coding DNA: TGTGCCAGCAGTTTATTAACGGCTTATCATCCACCCCTCCACTTT. Its protein is CASSLLTAYHPPLHF. The chain links TRBV28 to TRBJ1-6; no firm D call. Germline V lookup: CDR1 MDHEN, CDR2 SYDVKM. V lost 1 base and J 11 bases, leaving 15 bases between the germline ends. There are 15 residues in the CDR3.

This chain uses TRBV11-2 with TRBJ1-6; no firm D call. V was clipped by 3 bases and J by 0 bases, with 9 bases between them. This CDR3 contains 16 residues. Germline V gene sequence: CDR1 SGHAT, CDR2 FQNNGV. CDR3 sequence (DNA): TGTGCCAGCAGCTTGCTTCTGAGCTCCTATAATTCACCCCTCCACTTT. Translating gives CASSLLLSSYNSPLHF.

This clonotype came up many times. The rearrangement joins TRBV5-1 to TRBJ1-2, with D unclear. Trimming stripped 1 base from V and 2 bases from J, with 6 bases between. CDR1 is SGHRS and CDR2 is YFSETQ in the germline V gene. The CDR3 has 13 amino acids. CDR3 in amino acids: CASSLPPNYGYTF. The CDR3 DNA follows: TGCGCCAGCAGCTTGCCGCCAAACTATGGCTACACCTTC.

This clonotype was found many times. The V and J genes are TRBV7-2 and TRBJ2-7; no clear D. This CDR3 region has 15 residues. Germline V gene lookup returns CDR1 SGHTA and CDR2 FQGNSA. V lost 2 bases and J 2 bases, leaving 13 bases between the germline ends. DNA for the CDR3: TGTGCCAGCAGCTTAATACGTCAAACTCCCTACGAGCAGTACTTC. Its protein product is CASSLIRQTPYEQYF.